The 3 T cell receptor beta chains below all came from one sample that was sequenced in a study of T cells in Graves' hyperthyroidism and ophthalmopathy. There were TCR beta CDR3 regions amplified from RNA transcripts. Researchers ran a first-round RT-PCR on the TCR CDR3 using the HTBI primer set. TCRdb re-derived calls from the multiplex PCR reads in MiXCR, one entry per CDR3 protein. The table includes roughly 290,000 distinct CDR3 sequences, 10% to 15% detected once. The material sequenced was blood. The receptors come from a woman under 40 with Graves' hyperthyroidism that later progressed to Graves' ophthalmopathy.

This clonotype was recorded at least ten times. The V and J genes are TRBV7-9 and TRBJ1-1; unclear D gene. Germline CDR1 SEHNR, CDR2 FQNEAQ (reference sequence). V lost 1 base to trimming and J lost 7 bases, with 10 bases between them. The CDR3 totals 13 residues. This CDR3 reads CASSLDVDGEAFF. CDR3 DNA sequence: TGTGCCAGCAGCTTAGACGTGGACGGTGAAGCTTTCTTT.

This clonotype came up many times. The chain links TRBV7-8 to TRBJ2-3; D unclear. This CDR3 contains 14 residues. The V gene lost 2 bases and the J gene lost 2 bases, with 8 bases spanning the gap. The germline gives CDR1 SGHVS, CDR2 FQNEAQ. The CDR3 reads CASSLMSLTDTQYF. The DNA of the CDR3 is TGTGCCAGCAGCTTAATGAGCCTCACAGATACGCAGTATTTT.

V and J are TRBV29-1 and TRBJ2-5; tentatively, D is TRBD1 (5 bases). Trimming pared 6 bases from V and 3 bases from J, leaving 14 bases between. CDR1 SQVTM and CDR2 ANQGSEA come from the germline V gene. There are 13 residues in the CDR3. The CDR3 DNA is TGCAGCGTGCATTGGACCAGGGAAGAGACCCAGTACTTC. Its translation: CSVHWTREETQYF.